This T cell receptor beta chain stems from a study of blood T cell repertoires in COVID-19. The CDR3 is 16 amino acids. The germline V gene has CDR1 SGHDT and CDR2 YYEEEE. The V end lost 1 base, the J end lost 1 base, and 9 bases lay between the germline ends. In the study's own analysis: Estimation of nucleated cell counts was performed using reference gene primer amplification. The assay was immunoSEQ multiplex PCR, and TCRdb's table has in-frame clones only and misses some. V, J and clone size were drawn from that table, and D and trimming were deduced from the DNA. The table has around 140,000 clones, 80% to 90% seen once; the top ten hold 10%.

The sequenced material came from peripheral blood. This TCR came from a man aged 60-69 years with active or convalescent COVID-19. The chain recombines TRBV5-6 with TRBJ2-6; D is possibly TRBD2 (5 bases). CDR3 region: CASSLSLASGANVLTF. As DNA, the CDR3 is TGTGCCAGCAGCTTGTCTCTAGCTTCTGGGGCCAACGTCCTGACTTTC.